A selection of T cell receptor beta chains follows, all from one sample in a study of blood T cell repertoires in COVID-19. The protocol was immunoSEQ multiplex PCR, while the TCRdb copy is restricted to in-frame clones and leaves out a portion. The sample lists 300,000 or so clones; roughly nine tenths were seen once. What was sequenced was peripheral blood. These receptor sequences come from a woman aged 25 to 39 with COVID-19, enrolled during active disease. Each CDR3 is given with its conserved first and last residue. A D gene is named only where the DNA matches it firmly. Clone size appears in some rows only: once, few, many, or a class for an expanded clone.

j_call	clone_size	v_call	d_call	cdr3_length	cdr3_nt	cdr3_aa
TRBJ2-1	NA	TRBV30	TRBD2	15	TGTGCCTGGAGCTCCGCGGGACTAGCGGGAGAAGAGGTGTTCTTC	CAWSSAGLAGEEVFF
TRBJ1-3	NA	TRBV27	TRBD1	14	TGTGCCAGCAGTCCACGGACAGGGGGTGACACCATATATTTT	CASSPRTGGDTIYF
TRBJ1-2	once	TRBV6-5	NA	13	TGTGCCAGCATTCGAACAGGAGTCTATGGCTACACCTTC	CASIRTGVYGYTF
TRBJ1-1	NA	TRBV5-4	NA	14	TGTGCCAGCAGCTTTGGGGGGGCGAGGACTGAAGCTTTCTTT	CASSFGGARTEAFF
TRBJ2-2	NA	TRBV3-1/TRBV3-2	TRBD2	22	TGTGCCAGCAGCCAAGTCGGTGGAGTAGGGACTAGCGGGAGGGGAGGCACCGGGGAGCTGTTTTTT	CASSQVGGVGTSGRGGTGELFF
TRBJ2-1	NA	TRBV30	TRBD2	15	TGTGCCTGGAGTGGAGGGACTAGTAGGTCAAATGAGCAGTTCTTC	CAWSGGTSRSNEQFF
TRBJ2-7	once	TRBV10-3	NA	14	TGTGCCATCAGTTCCGGGAACAGAGCCTACGAGCAGTACTTC	CAISSGNRAYEQYF
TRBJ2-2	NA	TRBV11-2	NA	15	TGTGCCAGCAGCTTCTTCAGGGGAAACACCGGGGAGCTGTTTTTT	CASSFFRGNTGELFF
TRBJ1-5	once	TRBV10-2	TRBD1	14	TGCGCCAGCATGGGGACAGGGGGCTATCAGCCCCAGCATTTT	CASMGTGGYQPQHF
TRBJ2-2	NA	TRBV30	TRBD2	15	TGTGCCTGGAGTCCAGCGGGAGGGGTGTCCGGGGAGCTGTTTTTT	CAWSPAGGVSGELFF
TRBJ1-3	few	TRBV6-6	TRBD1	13	TGTGCCAGCAGACAGGGGGCTGGAAACACCATATATTTT	CASRQGAGNTIYF
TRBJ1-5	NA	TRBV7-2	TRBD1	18	TGTGCCAGCAGCTTAGAAGGACAGGGAGGATATAGCAATCAGCCCCAGCATTTT	CASSLEGQGGYSNQPQHF
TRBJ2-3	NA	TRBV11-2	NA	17	TGTGCCAGCAGCCGATTGTACAGGCCGTTGGGCACAGATACGCAGTATTTT	CASSRLYRPLGTDTQYF
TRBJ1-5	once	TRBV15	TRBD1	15	TGTGCCACCAGCGCCGACAGGGAGGTGTATCAGCCCCAGCATTTT	CATSADREVYQPQHF
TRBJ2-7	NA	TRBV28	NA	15	TGTGCCAGCAGTTTACCAGGACAAACGACCTACGAGCAGTACTTC	CASSLPGQTTYEQYF
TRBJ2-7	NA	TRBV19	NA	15	TGTGCCAGTAGTTCTTACAGGGTATCCTACTACGAGCAGTACTTC	CASSSYRVSYYEQYF
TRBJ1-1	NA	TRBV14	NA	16	TGTGCCAGCAGCCAAGAATTTGGTGTGGGGCCCACTGAAGCTTTCTTT	CASSQEFGVGPTEAFF
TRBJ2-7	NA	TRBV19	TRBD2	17	TGTGCCAGTAGGGGACTAGCGGGAGACCACATCTCCTACGAGCAGTACTTC	CASRGLAGDHISYEQYF
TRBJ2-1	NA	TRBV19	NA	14	TGTGCCAGTAGTATAGAACTAGTCTTTAATGAGCAGTTCTTC	CASSIELVFNEQFF
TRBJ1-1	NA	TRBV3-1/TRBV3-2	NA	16	TGTGCCAGCAGCCCCCCAGGCGGTTCCCGGGGCACTGAAGCTTTCTTT	CASSPPGGSRGTEAFF
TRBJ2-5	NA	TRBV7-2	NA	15	TGTGCCAGCAGCTTAGGACTAATCGGGGTAGAGACCCAGTACTTC	CASSLGLIGVETQYF
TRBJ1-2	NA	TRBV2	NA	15	TGTGCCAGCAGCGACCCCGGGACTCCTAACTATGGCTACACCTTC	CASSDPGTPNYGYTF
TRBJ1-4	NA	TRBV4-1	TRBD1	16	TGCGCCAGCAGCCAACGTGACAGGGGAACTAATGAAAAACTGTTTTTT	CASSQRDRGTNEKLFF
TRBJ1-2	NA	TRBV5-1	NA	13	TGCGCCAGCAGCCTTCCAGACTCGGGGGGCTACACCTTC	CASSLPDSGGYTF